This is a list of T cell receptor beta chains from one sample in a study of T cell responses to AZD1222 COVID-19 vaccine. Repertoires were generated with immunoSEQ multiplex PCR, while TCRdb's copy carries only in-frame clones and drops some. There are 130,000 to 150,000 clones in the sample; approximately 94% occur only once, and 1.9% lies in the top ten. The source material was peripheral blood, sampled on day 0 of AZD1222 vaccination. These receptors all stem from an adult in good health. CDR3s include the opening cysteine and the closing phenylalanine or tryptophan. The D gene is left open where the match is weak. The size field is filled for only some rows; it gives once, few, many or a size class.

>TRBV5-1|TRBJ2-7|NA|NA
TGCGCCAGCAGCTGGGGGACCGGGGCTGAGCAGTACTTC
CASSWGTGAEQYF
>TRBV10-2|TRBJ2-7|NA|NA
TGCGCCAGCACCCCTGGGGCAGAGCAGTACTTC
CASTPGAEQYF
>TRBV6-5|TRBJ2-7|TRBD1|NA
TGTGCCAGCACCAGGGGGATGGAGGCCTACGAGCAGTACTTC
CASTRGMEAYEQYF
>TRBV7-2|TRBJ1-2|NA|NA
TGTGCCAGCAGCTTAGATCCAGGGGATGGCTACACCTTC
CASSLDPGDGYTF
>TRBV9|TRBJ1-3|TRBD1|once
TGTGCCAGCAGCTCGAAGGGACAGAGCTCTGGAAACACCATATATTTT
CASSSKGQSSGNTIYF
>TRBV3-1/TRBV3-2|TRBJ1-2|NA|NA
TGTGCCAGCAGCCAAGGACCCTATGGCTACACCTTC
CASSQGPYGYTF
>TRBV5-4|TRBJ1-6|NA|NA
TGTGCCAGCAGCTTCTTTGGCCAGGGGAGTAATTCACCCCTCCACTTT
CASSFFGQGSNSPLHF
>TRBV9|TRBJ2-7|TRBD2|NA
TGTGCCAGCAGCGTAACAAGCGGGGGCCCCTACGAGCAGTACTTC
CASSVTSGGPYEQYF
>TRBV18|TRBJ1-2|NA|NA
TGTGCCAGCTCACCAAGACAGGAAACTAACTATGGCTACACCTTC
CASSPRQETNYGYTF
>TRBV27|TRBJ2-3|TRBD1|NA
TGTGCCAGCACAAACAGGGGGCCGGGTACAGATACGCAGTATTTT
CASTNRGPGTDTQYF
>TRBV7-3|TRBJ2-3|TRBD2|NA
TGTGCCAGCAGCTCCGGGACTAGCGGTGGAGCAGATACGCAGTATTTT
CASSSGTSGGADTQYF
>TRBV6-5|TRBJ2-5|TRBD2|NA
TGTGCCAGCAGAACTAGCGGGGTAGAGACCCAGTACTTC
CASRTSGVETQYF
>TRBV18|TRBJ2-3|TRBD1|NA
TGTGCCAGCTCACCAGACAGGGGGCGCGTGCAGTATTTT
CASSPDRGRVQYF
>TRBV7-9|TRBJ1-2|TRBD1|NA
TGTGCCAGCAGCCGACAGGGAGTCTCTTATGGCTACACCTTC
CASSRQGVSYGYTF
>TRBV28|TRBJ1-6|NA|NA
TGTGCCAGCAGTTTAGGGGGTTCACCCCTCCACTTT
CASSLGGSPLHF
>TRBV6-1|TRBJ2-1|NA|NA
TGTGCCAGCAGTGAAGCCAGCTACAATGAGCAGTTCTTC
CASSEASYNEQFF
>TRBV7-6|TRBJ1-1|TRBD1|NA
TGTGCCAGCAGCCCTCGACAGGGGGCGTACGGGAACACTGAAGCTTTCTTT
CASSPRQGAYGNTEAFF
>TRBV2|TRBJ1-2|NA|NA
TGTGCCAGCAGTGAAGAAAACTATGGCTACACCTTC
CASSEENYGYTF
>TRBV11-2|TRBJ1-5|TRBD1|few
TGTGCCAGCAGCTCCGGGACAGGGGTAAGCAATCAGCCCCAGCATTTT
CASSSGTGVSNQPQHF
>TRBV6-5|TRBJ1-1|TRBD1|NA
TGTGCCAGCAGGCCTAGACAGGGACTGAACACTGAAGCTTTCTTT
CASRPRQGLNTEAFF
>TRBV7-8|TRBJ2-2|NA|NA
TGTGCCAGCAGCTTAGTAACTAGAACCGGGGAGCTGTTTTTT
CASSLVTRTGELFF
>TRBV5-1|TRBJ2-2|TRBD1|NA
TGCGCCAGCAGCTTGGTAGGGACAGGGTTCCCCGGGGAGCTGTTTTTT
CASSLVGTGFPGELFF
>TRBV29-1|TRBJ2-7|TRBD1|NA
TGCAGCGCCGAATTTCAGGGGGCCAATCCTACGAAGCAGTACTTC
CSAEFQGANPTKQYF
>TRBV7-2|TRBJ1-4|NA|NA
TGTGCCAGCAGCTTAGGGCAGGGGAGAGAAAAACTGTTTTTT
CASSLGQGREKLFF
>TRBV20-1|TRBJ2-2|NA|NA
TGCAGTGCTAGTAAGGGACACCTGAACACCGGGGAGCTGTTTTTT
CSASKGHLNTGELFF
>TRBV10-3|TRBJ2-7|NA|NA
TGTGCCATCAGTGAACGTTCCTACGAGCAGTACTTC
CAISERSYEQYF
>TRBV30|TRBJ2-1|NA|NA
TGTGCCTGGAGTGACCTCAGGGATGAGCAGTTCTTC
CAWSDLRDEQFF
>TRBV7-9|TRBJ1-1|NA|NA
TGTGCCAGCAGCCCCGGAGGGTGGAACACTGAAGCTTTCTTT
CASSPGGWNTEAFF
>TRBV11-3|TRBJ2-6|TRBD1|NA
TGTGCCAGCAGCCCCGGACAGGGACGGTTCTCTGGGGCCAACGTCCTGACTTTC
CASSPGQGRFSGANVLTF
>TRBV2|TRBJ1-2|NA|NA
TGTGCCAGCAGGGGTCGCAGGGCCGATGGCTACACCTTC
CASRGRRADGYTF
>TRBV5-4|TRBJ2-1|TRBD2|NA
TGTGCCAGCAGAGGGGTCTCTGGTGTAGCGGGAGGGCCGGGTTACAATGAGCAGTTCTTC
CASRGVSGVAGGPGYNEQFF
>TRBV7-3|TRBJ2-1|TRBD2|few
TGTGCCAGCAGCCCGCAGGGGTTAGCGGGGGACAATGAGCAGTTCTTC
CASSPQGLAGDNEQFF
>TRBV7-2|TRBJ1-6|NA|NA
TGTGCCAGCAGGCCAACAGGCCCCACACCCCTCCACTTT
CASRPTGPTPLHF
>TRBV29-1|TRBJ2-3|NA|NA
TGCAGCGTTGAACTTGTATCGCCTTATACGCAGTATTTT
CSVELVSPYTQYF
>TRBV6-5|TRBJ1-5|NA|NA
TGTGCCAGCAGTCCTATTACAAATAGCAATCAGCCCCAGCATTTT
CASSPITNSNQPQHF